These T cell receptor beta chains were read from a single sample in a study of T-cell memory formation after mild COVID-19. TCRdb reprocessed the 5' RACE reads via MiXCR and lists one record per CDR3 protein. The data contain approximately 400,000 distinct CDR3 sequences, around 17% of them singletons. The sequenced sample was PBMCs or a T cell subset sorted from them (not recorded which). These receptors originate from a man younger than 35 who had mild COVID-19 (a few samples of this study predate the infection). Cell type and time point are not known. CDR3s include the opening cysteine and the closing phenylalanine or tryptophan. The D gene is left open where the match is weak. Rows give clone size only sometimes, using once, few, many, or a class for an expanded clone.

d_call j_call clone_size v_call cdr3_aa cdr3_nt
TRBD2 TRBJ2-2 few TRBV12-3/TRBV12-4 CASRVAGGPTGELFF TGTGCCAGCAGGGTAGCGGGGGGGCCCACCGGGGAGCTGTTTTTT
TRBD1 TRBJ1-6 - TRBV6-6 CASSYSRGHNSPLHF TGTGCCAGCAGTTACTCCAGGGGGCATAATTCACCCCTCCACTTT
TRBD2 TRBJ2-1 few TRBV12-3/TRBV12-4 CASSAIPGARGGEQFF TGTGCCAGCAGTGCAATCCCGGGGGCCCGGGGGGGTGAGCAGTTCTTC
- TRBJ1-5 - TRBV12-3/TRBV12-4 CASSFAGPEPQHF TGTGCCAGCAGTTTTGCGGGGCCGGAGCCCCAGCATTTT
TRBD2 TRBJ2-1 - TRBV19 CASSIEEAGWQVEQFF TGTGCCAGTAGTATAGAAGAAGCGGGGTGGCAGGTTGAGCAGTTCTTC
- TRBJ2-5 - TRBV7-2 CASSLVSGEETQYF TGTGCCAGCAGCTTAGTGTCAGGCGAAGAGACCCAGTACTTC
- TRBJ2-3 - TRBV11-2 CASSLGTGGTASPDTQYF TGTGCCAGCAGCTTAGGGACTGGGGGGACAGCGAGCCCAGATACGCAGTATTTT
- TRBJ2-3 - TRBV6-6 CASSPRGAGQSTDTQYF TGTGCCAGCAGTCCCCGGGGGGCAGGACAGTCCACAGATACGCAGTATTTT
- TRBJ2-3 few TRBV18 CASCETRADTQYF TGTGCCAGCTGCGAGACCAGAGCAGATACGCAGTATTTT
TRBD2 TRBJ2-1 few TRBV4-2 CASSRTLLAGGGSSYNEQFF TGTGCCAGCAGCCGAACCCTACTAGCGGGGGGCGGAAGCTCCTACAATGAGCAGTTCTTC
- TRBJ2-2 - TRBV7-2 CASSFSLGGELFF TGTGCCAGCAGCTTTTCCCTAGGAGGGGAGCTGTTTTTT
TRBD1 TRBJ2-7 few TRBV12-3/TRBV12-4 CASSTGDRGSYEQYF TGTGCCAGCAGCACCGGGGACAGGGGGTCCTACGAGCAGTACTTC
- TRBJ2-3 - TRBV3-1 CASSHPPRVTQYF TGTGCCAGCAGCCACCCCCCCCGGGTTACGCAGTATTTT
- TRBJ1-2 - TRBV7-3 CASSFQGTIGYTF TGTGCCAGCAGCTTCCAGGGTACTATCGGCTACACCTTC
- TRBJ2-3 few TRBV27 CASSLTYADTQYF TGTGCCAGCAGTTTAACGTATGCAGATACGCAGTATTTT
- TRBJ1-4 few TRBV7-8 CASSKATNEKLFF TGTGCCAGCAGCAAGGCCACTAATGAAAAACTGTTTTTT
- TRBJ1-5 - TRBV7-3 CASSQRGFEQPQHF TGTGCCAGCAGCCAGCGGGGGTTCGAACAGCCCCAGCATTTT
TRBD1 TRBJ2-5 few TRBV7-8 CASSWTGGWETQYF TGTGCCAGCAGCTGGACAGGGGGGTGGGAGACCCAGTACTTC
- TRBJ1-5 few TRBV10-3 CAISDSNQPQHF TGTGCCATCAGTGATAGCAATCAGCCCCAGCATTTT
- TRBJ2-7 - TRBV4-3 CASSQDHRSYEQYF TGCGCCAGCAGCCAAGATCACAGGAGCTACGAGCAGTACTTC
- TRBJ2-1 few TRBV7-2 CASTDHGKFYNEQFF TGTGCCAGCACCGACCACGGGAAATTCTACAATGAGCAGTTCTTC
TRBD1 TRBJ2-7 - TRBV27 CASTQLGTGVAYEQYF TGTGCCAGCACCCAGTTGGGGACAGGGGTTGCCTACGAGCAGTACTTC
TRBD2 TRBJ2-1 once TRBV9 CASSVAQRGYNEQFF TGTGCCAGCAGCGTAGCCCAGCGGGGTTACAATGAGCAGTTCTTC
TRBD2 TRBJ2-1 - TRBV6-2/TRBV6-3 CASSRTSGGPNEQFF TGTGCCAGCAGCCGGACTAGCGGGGGCCCCAATGAGCAGTTCTTC
- TRBJ2-1 - TRBV7-9 CASSFKDNEQFF TGTGCCAGCAGCTTCAAGGACAATGAGCAGTTCTTC